The 21 T cell receptor beta chains reported below all come from one sample, sequenced in a study of technical replicates of blood from a handful of donors. Only in-frame clones appear in the TCRdb table, and some are missing; sequencing was by immunoSEQ multiplex PCR. This table has about 61,000 clones, over 75% appearing once. Sequenced sample: PBMCs. These receptors came from a human donor in good health. Some clones in this sample may be carry-over from other donors' samples.

The rearrangement uses TRBV18 and TRBJ1-2, with D perhaps TRBD1 (6 bases). The CDR3 has 15 residues. V lost 3 bases and J lost 0, with 11 bases in between. CDR1 and CDR2 (germline): KGHSH, LQKENI. The CDR3 protein is CASSPATGSNYGYTF. The CDR3 DNA reads TGTGCCAGCTCACCGGCAACAGGGTCTAACTATGGCTACACCTTC.

The rearrangement links TRBV18 to TRBJ2-3, with D hard to call. V was pared by 2 bases and J by 0 bases, with 12 bases between. Germline loops: CDR1 KGHSH, CDR2 LQKENI. The CDR3 is 16 residues long. CDR3 nucleotides: TGTGCCAGCTCACCAAGCGTCCCGATTAGCACAGATACGCAGTATTTT. Protein sequence: CASSPSVPISTDTQYF.

The chain recombines TRBV30 with TRBJ2-1; D is perhaps TRBD2 (5 bases). V lost 3 bases, J lost 8 bases, and 8 bases lay in between. The CDR3 sequence is 11 residues long. Germline CDR1 reads GTSNPN; CDR2 reads SVGIG (reference sequence). CDR3 coding DNA: TGTGCCTGGAGCTTGAGGGATGAGCAGTTCTTC. Its translation is CAWSLRDEQFF.

V and J are TRBV5-1 and TRBJ1-4; 9 bases fit TRBD1. Unmatched junction bases numbered 3, after V lost 4 bases and J lost 8 bases. Germline V gene lookup returns CDR1 SGHRS and CDR2 YFSETQ. The CDR3 is 13 amino acids. The CDR3 spells CASSGTGKEKLFF. Here the CDR3 DNA reads TGCGCCAGCAGCGGGACAGGGAAAGAAAAACTGTTTTTT.

In this sample, this clone turned up once. The rearrangement links TRBV10-3 to TRBJ2-2; 14 bases agree with TRBD2. The CDR3 loop spans 18 amino acids. Germline assignment: CDR1 ENHRY and CDR2 SYGVKD. With 11 bases clipped from V and 8 bases from J, the junction kept 19 bases outside the gene matches. The CDR3 protein is CASGGLPGLAGEAGELFF. DNA for the CDR3: TGTGCCTCCGGGGGATTACCGGGACTAGCGGGAGAAGCAGGGGAGCTGTTTTTT.

V usage is TRBV11-2 and J usage is TRBJ2-1; 16 bases align to TRBD2. J was trimmed by 8 bases and V by 5 bases; bases with no gene match: 6. Germline V lookup: CDR1 SGHAT, CDR2 FQNNGV. The CDR3 sequence is 16 residues long. The CDR3 here is CASSPGTSGRAYEQFF. For the CDR3, the DNA is TGTGCCAGCAGCCCCGGGACTAGCGGGAGGGCCTATGAGCAGTTCTTC.

This chain joins TRBV14 and TRBJ1-5; D not certain. V was cut by 1 base and J by 2 bases, with 12 bases left in between. The CDR3 totals 16 residues. CDR1 SGHDN and CDR2 FVKESK come from the germline V gene. CDR3: CASSQGQPTGNQPQHF. DNA for the CDR3: TGTGCCAGCAGCCAAGGACAACCAACGGGCAATCAGCCCCAGCATTTT. The full variable domain, completed using reference TRBV14 and TRBJ1-5, is EAGVTQFPSHSVIEKGQTVTLRCDPISGHDNLYWYRRVMGKEIKFLLHFVKESKQDESGMPNNRFLAERTGGTYSTLKVQPAELEDSGVYFCASSQGQPTGNQPQHFGDGTRLSIL.

The chain joins TRBV6-5 to TRBJ2-3, with D tentatively TRBD2 (6 bases). The CDR3 is made up of 13 amino acids. Per the germline V gene, CDR1 is MNHEY and CDR2 is SVGAGI. The CDR3 DNA reads as TGTGCGGCCGGGGGTTCAAGCACAGATACGCAGTATTTT. Translated, it gives CAAGGSSTDTQYF.

This sequence joins TRBV29-1 and TRBJ1-2, with TRBD1 identical over 8 bases. The CDR3 has 11 residues. Germline-derived CDR1 and CDR2 are SQVTM and ANQGSEA. With 7 bases clipped from V and 8 bases from J, the junction kept 6 bases outside the gene matches. Here the CDR3 reads CSGLTGVGYTF. The CDR3, as DNA: TGCAGCGGTTTGACAGGGGTAGGCTACACCTTC. Full variable domain (missing parts from reference TRBV29-1 and TRBJ1-2): SAVISQKPSRDICQRGTSLTIQCQVDSQVTMMFWYRQQPGQSLTLIATANQGSEATYESGFVIDKFPISRPNLTFSTLTVSNMSPEDSSIYLCSGLTGVGYTFGSGTRLTVV.

This rearrangement joins TRBV4-3 to TRBJ1-1; no reliable D call. CDR3 size: 14 residues. With 4 bases removed from V and 1 base from J, the gap between germline ends came to 10 bases. Germline loops: CDR1 LGHNA, CDR2 YSLEER. The CDR3 DNA follows: TGCGCCAGCAGCCCTGGTGGGAGGAACACTGAAGCTTTCTTT. Translation gives CASSPGGRNTEAFF.

The chain carries TRBV6-1 and TRBJ2-7, with 9 bases fitting TRBD1. The junction had 3 bases not matched to a gene; V was cut back by 4 bases and J by 2 bases. The germline V gene encodes CDR1 MNHNS and CDR2 SASEGT. The CDR3 runs 14 residues. The CDR3 protein is CASSGGTGPYEQYF. The CDR3 DNA is TGTGCCAGCAGTGGAGGGACAGGGCCCTACGAGCAGTACTTC.

Here the CDR3 reads CASSPRGEGDGEQYF. In DNA, the CDR3 is TGTGCCAGCAGCCCTCGCGGGGAAGGGGATGGTGAGCAGTACTTC. J is TRBJ2-7 and V is TRBV9; TRBD2 might be the D (6 bases). CDR1 SGDLS and CDR2 YYNGEE come from the germline V gene. The CDR3 runs 15 residues. V gave up 4 bases and J gave up 7 bases, with 21 bases separating them.

V and J are TRBV5-5 and TRBJ2-7; 10 bases are shared with TRBD2. This CDR3 has 15 amino acids. The V and J ends lost 0 bases and 3 bases, in that order; junction bases with no gene match: 3. Germline CDR1 and CDR2: SGHKS and YYEKEE (reference sequence). The DNA for the CDR3 is TGTGCCAGCAGCTTGGCTAGCGGGAGAGGCTACGAGCAGTACTTC. Protein product: CASSLASGRGYEQYF. Full variable domain (outside the CDR3, taken from reference TRBV5-5 and TRBJ2-7): DAGVTQSPTHLIKTRGQQVTLRCSPISGHKSVSWYQQVLGQGPQFIFQYYEKEERGRGNFPDRFSARQFPNYSSELNVNALLLGDSALYLCASSLASGRGYEQYFGPGTRLTVT.

This chain uses TRBV11-1 with TRBJ2-7; 7 nucleotides agree with TRBD2. The ends lost 5 bases at V and 9 bases at J; junction bases unmatched: 7. This CDR3 has 12 residues. Per germline, CDR1 SGHAT and CDR2 FQDESV (reference sequence). The chain's CDR3 is CASSSGTPLQYF. The DNA of the CDR3 is TGTGCCAGCAGCAGCGGGACCCCCTTGCAGTACTTC.

J is TRBJ1-6 and V is TRBV18; a possible D gene is TRBD1 (6 bases). Germline CDR1 is KGHSH and CDR2 is LQKENI. Trimming stripped 1 base from V and 7 bases from J, with 14 bases between. This CDR3 has 16 amino acids. The CDR3 bases are TGTGCCAGCTCACCACGCGCTTCAGGGGTGAATTCACCCCTCCACTTT. Translation gives CASSPRASGVNSPLHF. The full variable domain, completed using reference TRBV18 and TRBJ1-6, is NAGVMQNPRHLVRRRGQEARLRCSPMKGHSHVYWYRQLPEEGLKFMVYLQKENIIDESGMPKERFSAEFPKEGPSILRIQQVVRGDSAAYFCASSPRASGVNSPLHFGNGTRLTVT.

The J gene is TRBJ1-1, the V gene TRBV19; no firm D call. There are 14 residues in the CDR3. With 6 bases removed from V and 1 base from J, the gap between germline ends came to 12 bases. The germline CDR1 and CDR2 sequences are LNHDA and SQIVND (reference sequence). The CDR3 sequence: CASSGGPTNTEAFF. CDR3 nucleotides: TGTGCCAGTAGCGGAGGACCGACGAACACTGAAGCTTTCTTT.

The chain links TRBV4-2 to TRBJ2-5, with D perhaps matching TRBD1 (6 bases). V was cut by 5 bases and J by 9 bases, with 19 bases left in between. From germline, CDR1 is LGHNA and CDR2 YNFKEQ. The CDR3 has 14 residues. CDR3 amino acids: CASSSPGVDSPQYF. The CDR3 coding sequence is TGTGCCAGCAGCTCCCCAGGGGTAGATTCGCCCCAGTACTTC.

V usage is TRBV7-6 and J usage is TRBJ2-7, with a weak D call TRBD2 (5 bases). Germline values: CDR1 SGHVS, CDR2 FNYEAQ. Trimming shortened V by 3 bases and J by 3 bases, and 12 bases separated the two germline ends. The CDR3 loop spans 14 amino acids. For the CDR3, the DNA is TGTGCCAGCAGCTTCGGGCGTGGGAGCTACGAGCAGTACTTC. Its protein product is CASSFGRGSYEQYF.

The CDR3 coding sequence is TGTGCCAGCAGTCTACAGGGTGGGAACACCGGGGAGCTGTTTTTT. Its protein is CASSLQGGNTGELFF. The chain combines TRBV27 with TRBJ2-2; D is perhaps TRBD1 (6 bases). The ends were cut back, 5 bases at V and 1 base at J, with 11 bases in the middle. The CDR3 has 15 residues. Per germline, CDR1 MNHEY and CDR2 SMNVEV (reference sequence).

Only one count was recorded for this clone. This CDR3 is also generated by other DNA sequences in the sample. The chain carries TRBV5-1 and TRBJ2-5; TRBD1 aligns across 11 bases. Losses at the gene ends were 3 bases for V and 4 bases for J; bases not matched to a gene: 8. The CDR3 covers 16 residues. Germline V lookup: CDR1 SGHRS, CDR2 YFSETQ. The CDR3 DNA sequence: TGCGCCAGCAGCTCCAGAAGGGACAGGGGGAGAGAGACCCAGTACTTC. Its protein product is CASSSRRDRGRETQYF.

The gene calls are TRBV4-1 and TRBJ2-5; D remains ambiguous. The CDR3 extends over 16 amino acids. The germline V gene has CDR1 MGHRA and CDR2 YSYEKL. Trimming left V 0 bases short and J 5 bases short, with 16 bases between. CDR3 sequence: CASSQEGAPPLETQYF. CDR3 bases: TGCGCCAGCAGCCAAGAGGGCGCACCCCCCCTCGAGACCCAGTACTTC.